These 27 T cell receptor beta chains came from one sample sequenced in a study of OX40 agonist ivuxolimab in advanced cancers. TCRdb's table, derived via immunoSEQ multiplex PCR, lists solely in-frame clones and lacks some. This table holds about 83,000 clones, around 90% found once. Source: CD4+ or CD8+ T cells sorted from blood, taken in a trial of the OX40 agonist ivuxolimab. The receptor set was obtained from an adult with an advanced solid tumor such as melanoma, head and neck, liver or kidney cancer.

The chain combines TRBV15 with TRBJ1-5; no clear D gene. CDR1 and CDR2 from the germline V gene are LNHNV and YYDKDF (reference sequence). CDR3 size: 18 residues. Deletions cut 3 bases from V and 2 bases from J, with 20 bases between. CDR3 DNA sequence: TGTGCCACCAGCAGGAGGAAGGGAATGCAAGTAGGCAATCAGCCCCAGCATTTT. Its protein is CATSRRKGMQVGNQPQHF.

The chain combines TRBV11-3 with TRBJ1-3; D is ambiguous. Germline lookup yields CDR1 SGHNT and CDR2 YENEEA. The CDR3 totals 13 residues. Trimming took 0 bases from V and 6 from J, leaving 6 bases between them. CDR3 residues: CASSLDRENTIYF. CDR3 nucleotide sequence: TGTGCCAGCAGCTTAGACAGAGAAAACACCATATATTTT.

CDR3 protein: CSALQGAEYEQYF. The CDR3 coding sequence is TGCAGCGCGCTACAGGGAGCAGAATACGAGCAGTACTTC. The rearrangement links TRBV29-1 to TRBJ2-7, with TRBD1 as a possible D gene (6 bases). Per germline, CDR1 SQVTM and CDR2 ANQGSEA. The CDR3 loop spans 13 amino acids. Deletions cut 7 bases from V and 4 bases from J, with 17 bases between.

This chain links TRBV19 with TRBJ2-5; a weak D match, TRBD1 (5 bases). Trimming took 5 bases from V and 2 from J, leaving 9 bases between them. This CDR3 is 13 amino acids long. Germline assignment: CDR1 LNHDA and CDR2 SQIVND (reference sequence). CDR3 in DNA: TGTGCCAGTAGTCCTCAGGGACAAGAGACCCAGTACTTC. It yields the protein CASSPQGQETQYF.

The chain joins TRBV6-6 to TRBJ2-7, with 8 nucleotides matching TRBD2. After removal of 5 bases from V and 3 bases from J, the junction contained 6 bases not matched to a gene. CDR3 length: 14 residues. Germline V gene lookup returns CDR1 MNHNY and CDR2 SVGAGI (reference sequence). CDR3 sequence reads: CASSQTSDYYEQYF. Written as DNA, the CDR3 is TGTGCCAGCAGTCAGACTAGCGACTACTACGAGCAGTACTTC.

The genes are TRBV6-6 and TRBJ1-2; 7 positions agree with TRBD1. CDR1 is MNHNY, CDR2 SVGAGI, per germline (reference sequence). After removal of 2 bases from V and 5 bases from J, the junction contained 8 bases not matched to a gene. The CDR3 covers 15 residues. CDR3 sequence: CASSYTPTGRYGYTF. CDR3 DNA sequence: TGTGCCAGCAGTTACACTCCGACAGGGAGGTATGGCTACACCTTC.

The rearrangement links TRBV7-9 to TRBJ2-1; 9 bases are a match to TRBD2. This CDR3 is 16 amino acids long. The J segment lost 5 bases and the V segment lost 5 bases, leaving 10 bases of the junction unmatched. Germline CDR1 and CDR2: SEHNR and FQNEAQ (reference sequence). CDR3: CASSDFSSGVNNEQFF. The CDR3 coding sequence is TGTGCCAGCAGCGACTTCTCTAGCGGGGTTAACAATGAGCAGTTCTTC.

The V call is TRBV19, the J call TRBJ2-7; weak D call: TRBD2 (6 bases). Germline loops: CDR1 LNHDA, CDR2 SQIVND (reference sequence). This CDR3 contains 14 residues. V lost 4 bases to trimming and J lost 2 bases, with 12 bases between them. CDR3 sequence (DNA): TGTGCCAGTAGTAAAGCTGGAGGGCCCTACGAGCAGTACTTC. It codes for CASSKAGGPYEQYF.

This rearrangement joins TRBV10-3 to TRBJ2-5; D not resolved. Between the trimmed V and J ends, which lost 5 bases and 4 bases, there was a span of 14 bases. Germline CDR1 and CDR2: ENHRY and SYGVKD. This CDR3 comprises 14 residues. Here the CDR3 reads CAISSTSGVETQYF. The CDR3 DNA is TGTGCCATCAGTTCCACGTCCGGAGTAGAGACCCAGTACTTC.

This chain's CDR3 is CASSPPSGYYNEQFF. The CDR3, as DNA: TGTGCCAGCTCACCACCTAGCGGGTACTACAATGAGCAGTTCTTC. V gene TRBV18 combines with J gene TRBJ2-1, with 7 positions matching TRBD2. V lost 0 bases and J lost 3; bases outside the gene matches: 2. The CDR3 covers 15 residues. The germline gives CDR1 KGHSH, CDR2 LQKENI.

The rearrangement links TRBV7-2 to TRBJ1-2; 12 nucleotides match TRBD1. In germline, CDR1 is SGHTA, CDR2 FQGNSA. V lost 5 bases, J lost 6 bases, and 7 bases stayed unmatched. The CDR3 covers 15 residues. The CDR3 region is CASSIGTGGLDGYTF. CDR3 sequence (DNA): TGTGCCAGCAGCATTGGGACAGGGGGCTTGGATGGCTACACCTTC.

This clone was recorded once. The chain has TRBV5-4 and TRBJ1-4, with D perhaps matching TRBD1 (6 bases). Germline loops: CDR1 SGHNT, CDR2 YYREEE (reference sequence). V dropped 0 bases and J dropped 8 bases, with 14 bases sitting between them. The CDR3 totals 15 residues. The CDR3 DNA reads as TGTGCCAGCAGCTTGGGACAGGCCAAGCAGGAAAAACTGTTTTTT. Translated: CASSLGQAKQEKLFF.

The gene calls are TRBV6-6 and TRBJ2-7, with D uncertain. CDR3 length: 13 amino acids. V was clipped by 7 bases and J by 6 bases, with 16 bases between them. Germline lookup yields CDR1 MNHNY and CDR2 SVGAGI (reference sequence). In DNA form, the CDR3 reads TGTGCCAGCAAAAAAGAGGTGCCCGGCGAGCAGTACTTC. Translated: CASKKEVPGEQYF.

The rearrangement uses TRBV5-1 and TRBJ2-7; D perhaps matches TRBD1 (5 bases). The CDR3 is 12 residues long. Germline V gene lookup returns CDR1 SGHRS and CDR2 YFSETQ. The V and J ends lost 4 bases and 3 bases respectively, with 8 bases between them. CDR3 region: CASSTQGYEQYF. CDR3 DNA sequence: TGCGCCAGCAGCACCCAGGGCTACGAGCAGTACTTC.

The CDR3 is CASSRQGRAEAFF. The CDR3 nucleotides read TGTGCCAGCAGCAGACAGGGTAGGGCTGAAGCTTTCTTT. The chain joins TRBV7-6 to TRBJ1-1; 7 nucleotides match TRBD1. Germline loops: CDR1 SGHVS, CDR2 FNYEAQ. The CDR3 covers 13 residues. V shed 5 bases and J 6 bases; nucleotides not matched to a gene: 6.

This chain connects TRBV11-3 to TRBJ2-7; D might be TRBD2 (5 bases). Germline V gene lookup returns CDR1 SGHNT and CDR2 YENEEA. The CDR3 is 12 residues long. V was cut by 5 bases and J by 4 bases, with 9 bases left in between. The CDR3 bases are TGTGCCAGCAGCCCACGGGGATACGAGCAGTACTTC. Protein: CASSPRGYEQYF.

The gene calls are TRBV11-2 and TRBJ2-2; 9 bases map to TRBD1. V was clipped by 4 bases and J by 8 bases; unmatched bases: 11. This CDR3 comprises 16 residues. CDR1 is SGHAT, CDR2 FQNNGV, per germline. CDR3 sequence reads: CASSSGKRQGVGELFF. The CDR3 bases are TGTGCCAGCAGCTCAGGGAAAAGACAGGGGGTGGGGGAGCTGTTTTTT.

This clone came up a few times. The rearrangement joins TRBV4-2 to TRBJ1-4; D unclear. Per the germline V gene, CDR1 is LGHNA and CDR2 is YNFKEQ. The CDR3 sequence is 14 residues long. V was trimmed by 0 bases and J by 7 bases, leaving 9 bases between them. The CDR3 is CASSQDQAGEKLFF. For the CDR3, the DNA is TGTGCCAGCAGCCAAGATCAGGCGGGTGAAAAACTGTTTTTT.

The CDR3, as DNA: TGTGCCAGCAGCTTAGATCTTGGACTAGCGGGAGGATCAACAGATACGCAGTATTTT. This gives the protein CASSLDLGLAGGSTDTQYF. V gene TRBV11-3 combines with J gene TRBJ2-3, with 14 bases lining up with TRBD2. The CDR3 totals 19 residues. V dropped 0 bases and J dropped 3; count of bases not matched to a gene: 8. Per germline, CDR1 SGHNT and CDR2 YENEEA. Full variable domain (missing parts from reference TRBV11-3 and TRBJ2-3): EAGVVQSPRYKIIEKKQPVAFWCNPISGHNTLYWYLQNLGQGPELLIRYENEEAVDDSQLPKDRFSAERLKGVDSTLKIQPAELGDSAVYLCASSLDLGLAGGSTDTQYFGPGTRLTVL.

This clone was recorded a few times. The rearrangement uses TRBV9 and TRBJ1-5; unclear D gene. The CDR3 contains 18 residues. Trimming left V 4 bases short and J 0 bases short, with 20 bases between. CDR1 SGDLS and CDR2 YYNGEE come from the germline V gene. DNA of the CDR3: TGTGCCAGCAGCCCCTCGGATGGAGGGAGGGTTAGCAATCAGCCCCAGCATTTT. This encodes CASSPSDGGRVSNQPQHF.

The rearrangement uses TRBV4-2 and TRBJ2-1; 10 positions match TRBD2. The CDR3 consists of 16 residues. Germline loops: CDR1 LGHNA, CDR2 YNFKEQ. V gave up 1 base and J gave up 9 bases; unmatched junction bases: 9. The CDR3 region is CASSQAILAGESEQFF. CDR3 in DNA: TGTGCCAGCAGCCAAGCAATCCTAGCGGGAGAATCTGAGCAGTTCTTC.

The chain is built from TRBV28 and TRBJ2-5; perhaps TRBD2 as D (6 bases). The germline CDR1 and CDR2 sequences are MDHEN and SYDVKM. The CDR3 is 15 amino acids. V shed 5 bases and J shed 3 bases, with 16 bases lying between them. The DNA of the CDR3 is TGTGCCAGCAGTCTCCCCCTGGAGGGAAAAGAGACCCAGTACTTC. Translating gives CASSLPLEGKETQYF.

The genes are TRBV18 and TRBJ2-1; D is possibly TRBD1 (6 bases). The CDR3 totals 13 residues. The V end was cut by 3 bases, the J end by 8 bases, with 11 bases between. Germline CDR1 KGHSH, CDR2 LQKENI. The DNA of the CDR3 is TGTGCCAGCTCACCGCTCAGGGGAGATGAGCAGTTCTTC. Protein: CASSPLRGDEQFF.

The chain couples TRBV30 to TRBJ1-1; D is perhaps TRBD1 (5 bases). This CDR3 comprises 12 residues. Germline loops: CDR1 GTSNPN, CDR2 SVGIG (reference sequence). V was trimmed by 5 bases and J by 1 base, leaving 8 bases between them. In DNA, the CDR3 is TGTGCCTGGGAAACAGGGAACACTGAAGCTTTCTTT. Protein product: CAWETGNTEAFF.

The gene calls are TRBV14 and TRBJ1-3; possible D gene TRBD1, 5 bases. The germline V and J ends were trimmed by 1 base and 2 bases, with 12 bases remaining between them. The CDR3 is 16 residues long. Germline values: CDR1 SGHDN, CDR2 FVKESK. The CDR3 region is CASSQVYGGAGNTIYF. The DNA of the CDR3 is TGTGCCAGCAGCCAAGTATATGGGGGAGCTGGAAACACCATATATTTT.

This chain joins TRBV28 and TRBJ2-7; TRBD2 agrees at 8 bases. J gave up 4 bases and V 5 bases, and 7 bases lay outside the gene matches. CDR1 is MDHEN, CDR2 SYDVKM, per germline. The CDR3 extends over 14 amino acids. CDR3 protein: CASSLSGTYYEQYF. The DNA for the CDR3 is TGTGCCAGCAGTCTTAGCGGGACCTATTACGAGCAGTACTTC.

The sample holds one count of this clone. This rearrangement joins TRBV5-6 to TRBJ1-5; no clear D gene. The CDR3 has 14 residues. V was shortened by 0 bases and J by 4 bases, with 8 bases between the two germline ends. CDR1 and CDR2 from the germline V gene are SGHDT and YYEEEE. Written as DNA, the CDR3 is TGTGCCAGCAGCTTGGCGGGAGAAAATCAGCCCCAGCATTTT. Translated: CASSLAGENQPQHF.